The text below deals with one T cell receptor beta chain. Its target is not known. Clones were read by immunoSEQ multiplex PCR, and TCRdb kept only the in-frame ones, dropping some. The sample consists of roughly 320,000 clones, 87% of them appearing once. The CDR3 has 15 amino acids. The ends were cut back, 0 bases at V and 4 bases at J, with 10 bases in the middle. Looked up from germline, CDR1 is LGHNA and CDR2 is YNFKEQ. As to treatment: roughly 18 received Ad26.COV2.S at low or high dose, single or two shots; five or six received placebo; per-sample allocation not given. The samples were gathered on day 63 after the first injection of vaccine or placebo. This record comes from a study of Ad26.COV2.S vaccination and SARS-CoV-2 variants. Overall study: The donor participated in the COV1001 trial, in its Ad26.COV2.S arm. Ad26.COV2.S, an intramuscular injection, was given once or twice 56 days apart.

Overall study findings and caveats: Possible underestimation of total T cell responses by the TCR breadth and depth analyses was noted. Once vaccination had occurred, spike-specific CD8+ and CD4+ T cell responses reportedly showed substantial breadth.

This TCR came from a person aged 18 to 59 who received the Ad26.COV2.S COVID-19 vaccine or a placebo. V usage is TRBV4-2 and J usage is TRBJ2-1, with D possibly being TRBD2 (5 bases). The sequenced sample was peripheral blood, obtained in a trial of Ad26.COV2.S vaccine versus placebo. The chain's CDR3 is CASSQDPGGYNEQFF. As DNA, the CDR3 is TGTGCCAGCAGCCAAGACCCAGGAGGTTACAATGAGCAGTTCTTC.